Listed below are T cell receptor beta chains from one sample, sequenced in a study of cytomegalovirus exposure and HLA in healthy donors. Libraries were prepared by immunoSEQ multiplex PCR; TCRdb keeps only in-frame clonotypes and omits some of them. In the table there are hundreds of thousands of clones, about 90% of which are singletons. Input material: PBMCs. The receptors originated from a young woman in good health and CMV-seropositive. CDR3s include the opening cysteine and the closing phenylalanine or tryptophan. Fields, in order: V gene, clone size, D gene, J gene, CDR3 DNA, CDR3 protein. The D gene is left open where the match is weak. Where a row states a size, it is once, few, many or the class of an expanded clone; other rows omit it.

V: TRBV29-1; size: -; D: TRBD2; J: TRBJ2-3; DNA: TGCAGCGCAACGGGCCCGGGGGGAGATACGCAGTATTTT; CDR3: CSATGPGGDTQYF
V: TRBV19; size: -; D: TRBD2; J: TRBJ2-1; DNA: TGTGCCAGTAGTATGGTAGAACCCGGACTAGCGGGAGGCTGGGATGAGCAGTTCTTC; CDR3: CASSMVEPGLAGGWDEQFF
V: TRBV30; size: -; D: -; J: TRBJ1-3; DNA: TGTGCCTGGAGTGTAAAAGGGAGCTCTGGAAACACCATATATTTT; CDR3: CAWSVKGSSGNTIYF
V: TRBV27; size: once; D: -; J: TRBJ2-1; DNA: TGTGCCAGCAGTTTACGGGGGTATGAGCAGTTCTTC; CDR3: CASSLRGYEQFF
V: TRBV7-9; size: -; D: TRBD1; J: TRBJ1-1; DNA: TGTGCCAGCAGCGTCGACAGGGCTTCGAGTGAAGCTTTCTTT; CDR3: CASSVDRASSEAFF
V: TRBV5-4; size: -; D: -; J: TRBJ2-5; DNA: TGTGCCAGCAGCTTGGAAGGGGGAGAGACCCAGTACTTC; CDR3: CASSLEGGETQYF
V: TRBV2; size: -; D: -; J: TRBJ2-7; DNA: TGTGCCAGGGGATTTAGCGGCAGTTCGGGAGAGCAGTACTTC; CDR3: CARGFSGSSGEQYF
V: TRBV5-6; size: -; D: TRBD1; J: TRBJ1-2; DNA: TGTGCCAGCAGCTTCGGGACAGGGGAGATTGGCTACACCTTC; CDR3: CASSFGTGEIGYTF
V: TRBV27; size: -; D: -; J: TRBJ2-3; DNA: TGTGCCAGCAGTCTGTTCTTCATCGAGGGCCCCCCAGATACGCAGTATTTT; CDR3: CASSLFFIEGPPDTQYF
V: TRBV29-1; size: once; D: -; J: TRBJ2-3; DNA: TGCAGCGTTGATTTGGGGCTTCGCACAGATACGCAGTATTTT; CDR3: CSVDLGLRTDTQYF
V: TRBV5-1; size: -; D: -; J: TRBJ1-2; DNA: TGCGCCAGCAGCTCACAGGGCCTTCGGTCCGGCTACACCTTC; CDR3: CASSSQGLRSGYTF
V: TRBV28; size: -; D: TRBD1; J: TRBJ1-2; DNA: TGTGCCAGCAGTTTAACGGGACAGGTTCTTGGCTACACCTTC; CDR3: CASSLTGQVLGYTF
V: TRBV4-1; size: once; D: TRBD2; J: TRBJ2-3; DNA: TGCGCCAGCAGCCAAGACCGGGAGGGCCCAGATACGCAGTATTTT; CDR3: CASSQDREGPDTQYF
V: TRBV19; size: -; D: -; J: TRBJ1-2; DNA: TGTGCCAGTAGTACCGTCTCCCCTCGGGGACACGGCTACACCTTC; CDR3: CASSTVSPRGHGYTF
V: TRBV27; size: -; D: TRBD2; J: TRBJ2-3; DNA: TGTGCCAGCAGCCGCGGGAGGCCCGTCCTTACTAGCACAGATACGCAGTATTTT; CDR3: CASSRGRPVLTSTDTQYF
V: TRBV5-1; size: -; D: -; J: TRBJ1-1; DNA: TGCGCCAGCAGCTTGGGGACAGTTCCCCTGAACACTGAAGCTTTCTTT; CDR3: CASSLGTVPLNTEAFF
V: TRBV5-1; size: -; D: -; J: TRBJ2-2; DNA: TGCGCCAGCAGCGGAGAGGCCACCGGGGAGCTGTTTTTT; CDR3: CASSGEATGELFF
V: TRBV11-2; size: -; D: -; J: TRBJ1-3; DNA: TGTGCCAGCAGGCAGGGACTGGCCCGAGGTAACTCTGGAAACACCATATATTTT; CDR3: CASRQGLARGNSGNTIYF
V: TRBV29-1; size: -; D: TRBD1; J: TRBJ2-7; DNA: TGCAGCGTTGCGACAGGGGCGTTCGAGCAGTACTTC; CDR3: CSVATGAFEQYF
V: TRBV27; size: -; D: TRBD1; J: TRBJ1-5; DNA: TGTGCCAGCAGTTTATGGGGCGGACAGGGCAATAGCAATCAGCCCCAGCATTTT; CDR3: CASSLWGGQGNSNQPQHF
V: TRBV27; size: -; D: -; J: TRBJ2-5; DNA: TGTGCCAGCAGTACCTACTCCCAAGAGACCCAGTACTTC; CDR3: CASSTYSQETQYF